What follows describes a single TCR beta chain. This clonotype was picked up one time. What antigen it recognizes has not been identified. One junction end disagrees with the germline gene, perhaps due to a read error. In the germline V gene, CDR1 corresponds to SQVTM and CDR2 to ANQGSEA. The CDR3 holds 15 amino acids from the cysteine to the phenylalanine. Only the CDR3 part of the read is kept: 45 bases, read in frame from the first base. The library was built by means of RT-PCR. These reads were obtained on an Illumina HiSeq 2500. TCRdb reprocessed the public reads (quality trimming at Q25 with fastp, clone calling with MiXCR) and kept in-frame beta chains. Rows with a matching CDR3 protein are joined into one entry that keeps the most common DNA and genes. This sample gives 300,000 to 350,000 distinct CDR3 sequences in total; 21% of them show up just once. The ten largest clones capture roughly 10% of the sample.

This sample was included in a study of response to subunit inactivated influenza vaccine (dated by TCRdb to 2017 to 2018). Describing the broader study: Deep quantitative profiling of the T cell receptor repertoire was used in the study to follow responses to a trivalent subunit inactivated influenza vaccine.

Beyond this particular receptor, the publication reports: The authors suggested that each seasonal influenza vaccination may recruit only a limited number of new T cells.

The receptor was derived from a man aged 45-69 years who received an inactivated influenza vaccine. Donor details come from another sample of the same person, matched by shared clones. The rearrangement combines TRBV29-1 with TRBJ2-1; the best D guess is TRBD2, with 6 bases matching. The source was PBMCs from blood, collected around 22 months after vaccination. CDR3 protein: CSAEQSWGVYNEQFF. The sequence in DNA is TGCAGCGCTGAACAGTCCTGGGGGGTATACAATGAGCAGTTCTTC.